This T cell receptor (beta chain) is from a study of blood T cells in healthy people across ages (dated by TCRdb to between 2014 and 2016). With regard to the full study: In model experiments, template switching captured roughly one uniquely barcoded TCR beta cDNA molecule for every two T cells. The study measured age-related changes in TCR beta repertoire diversity using deep sequencing normalized with unique cDNA molecular identifiers. Donors were grouped into four age groups: young (average approximately 16 years), middle-aged (around 39), aged (roughly 67) and long-lived (around 80). Using the same blood draw, the study looked at two additional independent replicas of 1 million unique cDNA reads for two donors, one aged 18 to 30 and the other aged 80 or older. Summary of the overall study and its limitations: Observed TCR beta diversity per million T cells fell roughly linearly with age, and a significant reduction was already apparent by age roughly 41. Compared with the aged group, the long-lived group had more naive CD4+ T cells, fewer expanded clones and increased TCR diversity, suggesting age selection. Total diversity estimates from one million sequenced T cells were considered lower bounds and underestimates. Since profiling was done on bulk unsorted PBMCs, naive and antigen-experienced compartments could not be conclusively compared. The percentage of naive T cells measured by flow cytometry correlated strongly with observed TCR beta diversity. The CMV infection status of donors was not known, potentially confounding age-related changes in expanded clonotypes.

The donors were 40 or so Caucasian individuals from Russia, aged roughly 6 to 90 years, who were systemically healthy. Around 10 milliliters of peripheral blood were collected from each donor into EDTA-treated Vacutainer tubes. Ficoll-Paque density-gradient centrifugation was used to isolate PBMCs, with at least 7 million obtained per sample. Total RNA, at least 6 micrograms per sample, was extracted from PBMCs with Trizol reagent. For every donor, an aliquot of PBMCs went through flow cytometry to measure the percentages of naive CD45RAhigh/CD27high T cells. Reading the germline V gene gives CDR1 SGHTA and CDR2 FQGNSA. The germline V end is reduced by 3 bases and the J end by 2 bases; junction bases left unmatched: 2. From the cysteine up to the phenylalanine, the CDR3 has a length of 14 residues. Just the 42-base CDR3 DNA is kept, in frame starting at base 1. The library relied on 5' RACE. The instrument was an Illumina HiSeq 2500. A second 7 to 11 cycle PCR used a sample-barcoded 5' primer and a J-beta primer mix. Each TCR beta cDNA molecule received a unique molecular identifier from a template-switch 5' adaptor carrying 12 random nucleotides. Each sample yielded at least 3 million CDR3-containing paired-end reads. First-strand cDNA synthesis was performed from all RNA using the Mint cDNA synthesis kit, with priming by a TRBC-specific oligonucleotide. Following uracil-DNA glycosylase treatment, a first 18-cycle PCR with universal primers M1SS and BC2_uni_R was performed on all cDNA. The original methods were these. For normalization, 1 million high-quality reads were randomly selected from each sample, with every read carrying a distinct molecular identifier. Instead of being binned into consensus sequences, reads with shared molecular identifiers were discarded. CDR3 identification, clonotype clustering and error correction used MiTCR with a Q25 quality threshold and the strictest error-elimination algorithm. A nonparametric unseen species model with Euler transformation was used to estimate a lower bound on total TCR beta diversity. The public reads were run again by TCRdb, first through fastp at Q25 and then through MiXCR, and only productive beta chains were kept. Entries are consolidated by CDR3 protein sequence, retaining the most common genes and DNA. These V and J calls are TCRdb output, not the study's own analysis. This sample comprises roughly 550,000 distinct CDR3 sequences, about 25% of them detected only once. The ten largest make up around 10% of the sample.

This clonotype came up many times. Its antigen is currently not known. No quality values exist for individual bases; no much larger clone is one base distant. This same sample was also taken into another study, of T cells of mothers and their children. Taken from the second paper: Donors were nine systemically healthy Caucasian individuals: three mothers and their six children. cDNA synthesis used all of the extracted RNA, with approximately 1.4 ug of RNA in each 15 ul reaction. Sample barcodes and 2-4 random nucleotides were added via the M1S primer in the second PCR. Over 8.5 million TCR beta CDR3 reads were obtained for each mother, and about 3 million reads were obtained for each child. Thymic selection shapes the output of TCR recombination in a similar way in related and unrelated pairs, and inherited differences have a minor effect. Related mother-child pairs always showed normalized repertoire overlap that was slightly higher than in unrelated mother-child pairs, though the difference was never significant. No persistent microchimeric T cell clones were detected, at a sensitivity of around 97 clones per million clonotypes. In the study, deep NGS was used to compare the TCR beta repertoires of mothers and children, and features distinguishing related mother-child pairs from unrelated individuals were sought. Mothers averaged about 40 +/- 4 years of age and children averaged about 10 +/- 4 years. After adapter ligation was performed with NEBNext reagents, the libraries were sequenced on an Illumina HiSeq 2000 with 100+100 nt paired-end reads. To prevent cross-contamination, the mother and child libraries were prepared a month apart and were sequenced in separate runs. For each donor, between about 500,000 and 2,000,000 distinct TCR beta clonotypes were identified. Naive TCR beta clonotypes were estimated from low-frequency clonotypes matched to each donor's FACS-determined naive share, without sorting.

The sequencing input was blood. This chain joins TRBV7-2 to TRBJ2-7, and 9 junctional nucleotides match TRBD1. This receptor was identified in a boy aged 5 to 17 in good health. The CDR3 loop reads CASSFGQGTYEQYF. The nucleotides read TGTGCCAGCAGCTTTGGACAGGGGACCTACGAGCAGTACTTC. Extended through the reference TRBV7-2 and TRBJ2-7 proteins, this CDR3 yields the full variable domain: GAGVSQSPSNKVTEKGKDVELRCDPISGHTALYWYRQSLGQGLEFLIYFQGNSAPDKSGLPSDRFSAERTGGSVSTLTIQRTQQEDSAVYLCASSFGQGTYEQYFGPGTRLTVT.